A selection of T cell receptor beta chains follows, all from one sample in a study of blood T cell repertoires in COVID-19. The method was immunoSEQ multiplex PCR; TCRdb's version includes in-frame clones alone and lacks a portion of them. The repertoire holds about 200,000 clones, 85% seen once, with 15% to 20% in the top ten. The sequenced material came from PBMCs or T cells enriched from blood (not recorded which). The receptors here all came from a man in his forties who had recovered from COVID-19. CDR3s include the opening cysteine and the closing phenylalanine or tryptophan. The D gene is left open where the match is weak. Expanded clones get a size class; other rows say once, few or many, or leave the size out.

v_gene,d_gene,j_gene,abundance,CDR3nt,CDR3aa
TRBV6-2/TRBV6-3,.,TRBJ2-7,once,TGTGCCAGCAGTCCCCGGGTCGAGCAGTACTTC,CASSPRVEQYF
TRBV7-2,.,TRBJ2-5,.,TGTGCCAGCAGCTTAGCGCGGGGAGGGGGCCAAGAGACCCAGTACTTC,CASSLARGGGQETQYF
TRBV5-1,.,TRBJ1-4,once,TGCGCCAGCAGCTTGGTCCGTGGGGAGGGTATCAATGAAAAACTGTTTTTT,CASSLVRGEGINEKLFF
TRBV5-8,TRBD1,TRBJ1-3,.,TGTGCCAGCAGCTTGATAGGGGGCCTTGGAAACACCATATATTTT,CASSLIGGLGNTIYF
TRBV15,TRBD1,TRBJ1-5,.,TGTGCCACCAGCAGAGCCACAGGGGAGCATCAGCCCCAGCATTTT,CATSRATGEHQPQHF
TRBV7-9,.,TRBJ2-2,.,TGTGCCAGCAGCTTAGCCGGACTTAACACCGGGGAGCTGTTTTTT,CASSLAGLNTGELFF
TRBV28,.,TRBJ1-5,.,TGTGCCAGCAGTTTCGCAGGCAGCAATCAGCCCCAGCATTTT,CASSFAGSNQPQHF
TRBV28,.,TRBJ2-7,.,TGTGCCAGCAGCACATCGGGGGAGCAGTACTTC,CASSTSGEQYF
TRBV28,.,TRBJ2-2,once,TGTGCCAGCAAGTCCAGCGTCACCGGGGAGCTGTTTTTT,CASKSSVTGELFF
TRBV9,TRBD1,TRBJ2-1,.,TGTGCCAGCAAGGGCACAGGGGATCGCTACAATGAGCAGTTCTTC,CASKGTGDRYNEQFF
TRBV28,.,TRBJ2-1,.,TGTGCCAGCAGTTCAGCTAGGCAGCAGTTCTTC,CASSSARQQFF
TRBV3-1/TRBV3-2,.,TRBJ2-3,once,TGTGCCAGCAGCCAAGTCTTCGGGTTGGGAGATACGCAGTATTTT,CASSQVFGLGDTQYF
TRBV30,.,TRBJ2-1,many,TGTGCCTGGGCGAGCGGGCACCCCTACAATGAGCAGTTCTTC,CAWASGHPYNEQFF